This T cell receptor beta chain was sequenced in a study of Graves' ophthalmopathy and Graves' hyperthyroidism. Whole-study results and caveats: Blood was where most expanded thyroid clonotypes above 0.001 frequency also turned up.

The V end was cut by 2 bases, the J end by 6 bases, with 7 bases between. This CDR3 is 13 amino acids long. Patients were left out if they had other autoimmune diseases, uncontrolled infections, pregnancy or lactation. This clonotype was recorded at least ten times. No antigen is known for it. As the template, RNA transcripts were used to amplify TCR beta CDR3 regions. The workflow started with a first-round RT-PCR run with HTBI primers and then moved on to a second-round multiplex PCR. TCRdb fed the multiplex PCR reads into MiXCR, producing one record per CDR3 protein. Counted here are about 220,000 distinct CDR3 sequences, approximately 21% occurring once; the ten biggest clones make up approximately 40%.

This TCR derives from a woman aged 50 to 60 with Graves' ophthalmopathy. The V and J genes are TRBV12-3 or TRBV12-4 and TRBJ2-2; the D is unclear. Sequencing was done on a sample of peripheral blood. The CDR3 nucleotides are TGTGCCAGCAGTTTAAGGGTCCCCGGGGAGCTGTTTTTT. It specifies CASSLRVPGELFF.